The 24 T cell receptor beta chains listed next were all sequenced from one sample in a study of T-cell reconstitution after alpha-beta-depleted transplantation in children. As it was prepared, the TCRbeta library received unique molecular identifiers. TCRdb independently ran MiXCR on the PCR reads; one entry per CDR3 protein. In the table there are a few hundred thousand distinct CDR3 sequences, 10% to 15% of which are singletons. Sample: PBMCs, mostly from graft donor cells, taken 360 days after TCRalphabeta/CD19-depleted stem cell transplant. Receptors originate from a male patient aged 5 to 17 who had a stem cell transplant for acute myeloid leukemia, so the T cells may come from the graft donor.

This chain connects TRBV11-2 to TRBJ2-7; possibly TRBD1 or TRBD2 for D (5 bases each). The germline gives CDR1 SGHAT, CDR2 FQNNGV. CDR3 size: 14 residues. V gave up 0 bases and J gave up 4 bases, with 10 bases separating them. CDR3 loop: CASSLDGAGYEQYF. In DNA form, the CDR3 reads TGTGCCAGCAGCTTAGACGGGGCTGGTTACGAGCAGTACTTC.

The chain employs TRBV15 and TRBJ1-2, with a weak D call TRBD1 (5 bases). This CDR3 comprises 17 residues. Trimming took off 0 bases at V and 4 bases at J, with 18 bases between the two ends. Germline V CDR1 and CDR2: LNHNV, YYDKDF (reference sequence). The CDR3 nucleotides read TGTGCCACCAGCAGAGAGTCCAACAGGTCCCCTTTCTATGGCTACACCTTC. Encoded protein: CATSRESNRSPFYGYTF.

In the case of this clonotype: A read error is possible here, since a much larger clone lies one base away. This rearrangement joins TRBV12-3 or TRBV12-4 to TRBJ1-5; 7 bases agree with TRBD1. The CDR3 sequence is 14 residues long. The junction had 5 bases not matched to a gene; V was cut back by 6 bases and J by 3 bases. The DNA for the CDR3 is TGTGCCAGCAGGGGACAGTATAACAATCAGCCCCAGCATTTT. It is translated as CASRGQYNNQPQHF.

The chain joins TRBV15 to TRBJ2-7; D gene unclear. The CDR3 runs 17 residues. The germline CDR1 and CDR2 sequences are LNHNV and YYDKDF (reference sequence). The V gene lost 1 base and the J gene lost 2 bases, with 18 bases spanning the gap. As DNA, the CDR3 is TGTGCCACCAGCAGAGTTTTTGGTAGTACGCTGACCTACGAGCAGTACTTC. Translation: CATSRVFGSTLTYEQYF.

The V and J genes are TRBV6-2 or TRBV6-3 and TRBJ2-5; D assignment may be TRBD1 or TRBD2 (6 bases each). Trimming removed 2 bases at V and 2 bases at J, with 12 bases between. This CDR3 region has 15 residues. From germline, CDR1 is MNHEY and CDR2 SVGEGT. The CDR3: CASSYGGGIQETQYF. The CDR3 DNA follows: TGTGCCAGCAGTTACGGGGGCGGGATTCAAGAGACCCAGTACTTC.

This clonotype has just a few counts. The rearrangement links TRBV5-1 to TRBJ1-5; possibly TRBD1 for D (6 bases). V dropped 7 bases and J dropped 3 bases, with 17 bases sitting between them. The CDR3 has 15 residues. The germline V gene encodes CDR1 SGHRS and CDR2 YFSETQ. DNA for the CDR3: TGCGCCAGCTCCACCGGGGGGCGGAACAATCAGCCCCAGCATTTT. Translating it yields CASSTGGRNNQPQHF. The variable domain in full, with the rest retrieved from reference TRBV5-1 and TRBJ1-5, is KAGVTQTPRYLIKTRGQQVTLSCSPISGHRSVSWYQQTPGQGLQFLFEYFSETQRNKGNFPGRFSGRQFSNSRSEMNVSTLELGDSALYLCASSTGGRNNQPQHFGDGTRLSIL.

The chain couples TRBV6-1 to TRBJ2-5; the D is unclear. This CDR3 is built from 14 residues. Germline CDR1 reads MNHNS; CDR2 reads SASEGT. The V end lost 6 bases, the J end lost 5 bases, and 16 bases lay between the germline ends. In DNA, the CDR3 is TGTGCCAGCAGCCAGTCGGTAGGCCCTGAGACCCAGTACTTC. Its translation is CASSQSVGPETQYF.

The CDR3 DNA is TGTGCCTGGAGCCGGACAGGGGGCACCGGGGAGCTGTTTTTT. It is translated as CAWSRTGGTGELFF. The chain has TRBV30 and TRBJ2-2, with 10 positions matching TRBD1. V lost 3 bases and J lost 4; bases outside the gene matches: 2. Germline lookup yields CDR1 GTSNPN and CDR2 SVGIG (reference sequence). The CDR3 covers 14 residues. Full variable domain (remainder filled in from reference TRBV30 and TRBJ2-2): SQTIHQWPATLVQPVGSPLSLECTVEGTSNPNLYWYRQAAGRGLQLLFYSVGIGQISSEVPQNLSASRPQDRQFILSSKKLLLSDSGFYLCAWSRTGGTGELFFGEGSRLTVL.

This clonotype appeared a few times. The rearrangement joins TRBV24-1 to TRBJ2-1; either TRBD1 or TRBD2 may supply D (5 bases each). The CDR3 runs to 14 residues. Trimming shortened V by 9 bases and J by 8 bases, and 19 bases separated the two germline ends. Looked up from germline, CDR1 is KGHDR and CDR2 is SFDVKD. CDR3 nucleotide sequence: TGTGCCACCTCAAACCGGGACCCCAACGATGAGCAGTTCTTC. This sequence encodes CATSNRDPNDEQFF.

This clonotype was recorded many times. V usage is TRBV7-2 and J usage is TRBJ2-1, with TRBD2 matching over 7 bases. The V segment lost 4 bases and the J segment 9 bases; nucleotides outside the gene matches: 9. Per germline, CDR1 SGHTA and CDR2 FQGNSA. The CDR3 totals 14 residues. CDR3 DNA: TGTGCCAGCAGCTCCCAGCCGGGAGGTCGTGAGCAGTTCTTC. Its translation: CASSSQPGGREQFF.

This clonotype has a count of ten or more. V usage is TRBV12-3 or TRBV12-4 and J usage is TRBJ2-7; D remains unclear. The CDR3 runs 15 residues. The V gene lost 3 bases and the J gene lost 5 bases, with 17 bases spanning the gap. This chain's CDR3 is CASSLSSQGFDEQYF. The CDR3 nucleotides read TGTGCCAGCAGTTTGAGCAGCCAAGGTTTTGACGAGCAGTACTTC.

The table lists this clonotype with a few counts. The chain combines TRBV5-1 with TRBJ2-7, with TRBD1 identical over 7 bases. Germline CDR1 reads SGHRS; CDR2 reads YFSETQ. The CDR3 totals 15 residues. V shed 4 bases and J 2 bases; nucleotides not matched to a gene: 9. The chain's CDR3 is CASSHGQVTPYEQYF. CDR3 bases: TGCGCCAGCAGCCATGGACAGGTGACCCCCTACGAGCAGTACTTC.

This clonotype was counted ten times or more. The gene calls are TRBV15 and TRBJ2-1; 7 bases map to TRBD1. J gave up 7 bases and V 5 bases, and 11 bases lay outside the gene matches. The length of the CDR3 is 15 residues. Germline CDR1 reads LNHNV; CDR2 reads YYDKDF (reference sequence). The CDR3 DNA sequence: TGTGCCACCAGCCCCTTGAGACAGGGTTCAAATGAGCAGTTCTTC. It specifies CATSPLRQGSNEQFF.

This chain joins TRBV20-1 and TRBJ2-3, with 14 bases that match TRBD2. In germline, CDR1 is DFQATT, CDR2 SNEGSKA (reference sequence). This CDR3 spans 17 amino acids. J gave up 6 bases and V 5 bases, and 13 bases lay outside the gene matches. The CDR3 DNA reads TGCAGTGCTGGACCTCGGTGGACTAGCGGGAGGTCGGATACGCAGTATTTT. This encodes CSAGPRWTSGRSDTQYF.

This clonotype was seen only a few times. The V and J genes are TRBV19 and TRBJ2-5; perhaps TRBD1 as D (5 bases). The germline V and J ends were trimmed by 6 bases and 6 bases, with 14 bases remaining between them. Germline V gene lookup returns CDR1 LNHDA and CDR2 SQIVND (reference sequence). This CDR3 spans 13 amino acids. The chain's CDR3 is CASREQASQTQYF. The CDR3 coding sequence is TGTGCCAGTAGGGAACAGGCTTCGCAGACCCAGTACTTC.

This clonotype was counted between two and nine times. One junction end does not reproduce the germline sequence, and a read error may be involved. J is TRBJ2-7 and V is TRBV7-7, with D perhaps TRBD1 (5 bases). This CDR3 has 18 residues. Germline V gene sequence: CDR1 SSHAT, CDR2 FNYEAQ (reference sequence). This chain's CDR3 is CASSTTAANTRLLHEQYF. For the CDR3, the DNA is TGTGCTAGCAGCACGACAGCCGCCAATACCCGACTTTTACACGAGCAGTACTTC.

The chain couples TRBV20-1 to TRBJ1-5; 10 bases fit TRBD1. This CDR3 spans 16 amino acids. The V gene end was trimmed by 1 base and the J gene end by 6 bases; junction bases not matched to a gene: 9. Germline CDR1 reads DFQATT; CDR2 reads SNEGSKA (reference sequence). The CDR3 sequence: CSARVGLGQGSQPQHF. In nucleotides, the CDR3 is TGCAGTGCTAGAGTGGGGCTGGGACAGGGGAGTCAGCCCCAGCATTTT.

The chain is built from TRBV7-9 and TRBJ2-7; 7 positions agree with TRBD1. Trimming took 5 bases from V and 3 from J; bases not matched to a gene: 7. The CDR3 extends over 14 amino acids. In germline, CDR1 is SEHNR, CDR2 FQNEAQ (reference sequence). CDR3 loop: CASSNRQGNYEQYF. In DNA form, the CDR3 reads TGTGCCAGCAGCAATCGACAGGGTAACTACGAGCAGTACTTC.

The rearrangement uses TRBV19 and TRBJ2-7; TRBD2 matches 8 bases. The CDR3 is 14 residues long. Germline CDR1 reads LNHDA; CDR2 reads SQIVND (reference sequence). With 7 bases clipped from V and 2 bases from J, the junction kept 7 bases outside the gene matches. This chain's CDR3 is CASTHSGTPYEQYF. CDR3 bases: TGTGCCAGTACCCATAGCGGGACGCCCTACGAGCAGTACTTC. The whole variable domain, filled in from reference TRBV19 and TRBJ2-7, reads DGGITQSPKYLFRKEGQNVTLSCEQNLNHDAMYWYRQDPGQGLRLIYYSQIVNDFQKGDIAEGYSVSREKKESFPLTVTSAQKNPTAFYLCASTHSGTPYEQYFGPGTRLTVT.

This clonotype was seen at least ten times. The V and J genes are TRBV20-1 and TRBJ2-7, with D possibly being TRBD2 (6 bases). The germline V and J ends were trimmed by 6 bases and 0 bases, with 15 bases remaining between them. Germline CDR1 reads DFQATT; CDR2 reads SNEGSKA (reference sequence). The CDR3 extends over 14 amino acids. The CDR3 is CSASPSGHSYEQYF. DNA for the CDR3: TGCAGTGCCAGCCCAAGCGGGCACTCCTACGAGCAGTACTTC.

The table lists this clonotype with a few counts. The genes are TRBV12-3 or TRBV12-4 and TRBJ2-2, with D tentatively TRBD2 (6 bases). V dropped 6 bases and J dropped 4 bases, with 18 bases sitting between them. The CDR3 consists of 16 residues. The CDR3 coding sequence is TGTGCCAGCAGACTCCTGGGCGGGATGATCACCGGGGAGCTGTTTTTT. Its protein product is CASRLLGGMITGELFF.

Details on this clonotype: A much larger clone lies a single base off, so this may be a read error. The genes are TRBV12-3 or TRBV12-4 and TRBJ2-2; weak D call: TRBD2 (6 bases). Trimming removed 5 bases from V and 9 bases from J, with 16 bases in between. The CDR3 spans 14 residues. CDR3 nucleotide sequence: TGTGCCAGCAGTGCGGGACGCCTTGGCAGGGAGCTGTTTTTT. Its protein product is CASSAGRLGRELFF.

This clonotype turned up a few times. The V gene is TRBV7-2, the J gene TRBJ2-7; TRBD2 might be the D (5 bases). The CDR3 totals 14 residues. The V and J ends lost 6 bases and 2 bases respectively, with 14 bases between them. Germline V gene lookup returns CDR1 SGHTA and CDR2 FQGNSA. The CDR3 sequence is CASRTLAGAYEQYF. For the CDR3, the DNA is TGTGCCAGCAGGACCTTGGCGGGCGCCTACGAGCAGTACTTC.

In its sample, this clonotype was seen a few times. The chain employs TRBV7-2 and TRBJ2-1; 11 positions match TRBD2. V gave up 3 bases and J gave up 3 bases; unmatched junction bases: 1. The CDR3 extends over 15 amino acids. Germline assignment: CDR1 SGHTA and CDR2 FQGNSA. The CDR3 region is CASSFSGRGYNEQFF. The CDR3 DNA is TGTGCCAGCAGCTTTAGCGGGAGGGGCTACAATGAGCAGTTCTTC.